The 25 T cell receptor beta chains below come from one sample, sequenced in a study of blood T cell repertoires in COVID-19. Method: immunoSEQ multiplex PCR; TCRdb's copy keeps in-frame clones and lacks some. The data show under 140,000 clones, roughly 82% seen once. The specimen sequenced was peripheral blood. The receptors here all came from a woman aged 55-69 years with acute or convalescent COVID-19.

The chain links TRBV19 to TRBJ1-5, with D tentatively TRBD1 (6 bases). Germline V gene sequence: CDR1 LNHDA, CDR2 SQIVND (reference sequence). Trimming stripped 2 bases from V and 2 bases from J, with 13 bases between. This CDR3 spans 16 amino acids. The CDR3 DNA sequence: TGTGCCAGTAGTATATGGGGGGGGCTCGGCAATCAGCCCCAGCATTTT. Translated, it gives CASSIWGGLGNQPQHF.

CDR3 sequence reads: CASSQGRAGGGQYF. CDR3 DNA sequence: TGTGCCAGCAGCCAAGGGCGCGCCGGGGGGGGGCAGTATTTT. This sequence joins TRBV3-1 (or the pseudogene TRBV3-2) and TRBJ2-3; 8 bases match TRBD2. Germline trimming cut 1 base from V and 11 bases from J; bases unmatched to any gene: 8. CDR3 length: 14 residues. Germline assignment: CDR1 LGHDT and CDR2 YNNKEL (reference sequence).

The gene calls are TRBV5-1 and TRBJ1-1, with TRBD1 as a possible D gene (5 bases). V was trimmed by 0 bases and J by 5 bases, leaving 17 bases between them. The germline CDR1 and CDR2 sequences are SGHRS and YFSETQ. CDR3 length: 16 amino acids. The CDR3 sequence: CASSLEGIQPGTEAFF. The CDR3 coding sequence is TGCGCCAGCAGCTTGGAGGGTATCCAACCAGGGACTGAAGCTTTCTTT.

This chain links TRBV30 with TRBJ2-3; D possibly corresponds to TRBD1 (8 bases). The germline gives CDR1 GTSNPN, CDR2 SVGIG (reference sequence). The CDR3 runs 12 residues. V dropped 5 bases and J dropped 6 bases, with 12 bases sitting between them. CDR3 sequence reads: CAWGQGGDTQYF. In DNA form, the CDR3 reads TGTGCCTGGGGACAGGGAGGGGATACGCAGTATTTT.

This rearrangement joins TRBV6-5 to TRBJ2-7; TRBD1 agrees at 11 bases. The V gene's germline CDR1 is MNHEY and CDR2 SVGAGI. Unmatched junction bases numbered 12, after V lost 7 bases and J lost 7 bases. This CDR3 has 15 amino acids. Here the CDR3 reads CASMGWGTGGKEQYF. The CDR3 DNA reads TGTGCCAGCATGGGATGGGGGACAGGGGGAAAGGAGCAGTACTTC.

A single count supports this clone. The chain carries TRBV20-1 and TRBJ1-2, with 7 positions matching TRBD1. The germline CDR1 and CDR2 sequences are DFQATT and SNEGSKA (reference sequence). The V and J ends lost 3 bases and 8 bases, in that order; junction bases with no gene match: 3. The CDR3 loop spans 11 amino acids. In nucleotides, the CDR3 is TGCAGTGCTAGCTACAGGGGCGGCTACACCTTC. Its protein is CSASYRGGYTF.

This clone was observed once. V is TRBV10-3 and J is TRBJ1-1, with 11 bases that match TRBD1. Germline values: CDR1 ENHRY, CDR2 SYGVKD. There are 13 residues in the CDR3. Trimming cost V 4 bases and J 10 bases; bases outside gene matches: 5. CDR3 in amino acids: CAISGTGGPGAFF. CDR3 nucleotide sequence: TGTGCCATCAGTGGGACAGGGGGCCCTGGAGCTTTCTTT.

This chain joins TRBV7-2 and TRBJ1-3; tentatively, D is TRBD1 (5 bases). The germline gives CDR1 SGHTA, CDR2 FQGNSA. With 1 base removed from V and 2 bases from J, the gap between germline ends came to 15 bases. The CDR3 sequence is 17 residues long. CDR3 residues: CASSLGYRGHAGNTIYF. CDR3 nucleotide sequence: TGTGCCAGCAGCTTAGGGTATAGGGGCCATGCTGGAAACACCATATATTTT.

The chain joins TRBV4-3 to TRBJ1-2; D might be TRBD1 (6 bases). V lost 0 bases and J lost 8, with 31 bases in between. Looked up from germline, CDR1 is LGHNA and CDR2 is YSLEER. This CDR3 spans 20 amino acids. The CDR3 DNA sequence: TGCGCCAGCAGCCAAGATCGGGAGGTGGCCGGGGGCGCGTATCCCGAAGGCTACACCTTC. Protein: CASSQDREVAGGAYPEGYTF.

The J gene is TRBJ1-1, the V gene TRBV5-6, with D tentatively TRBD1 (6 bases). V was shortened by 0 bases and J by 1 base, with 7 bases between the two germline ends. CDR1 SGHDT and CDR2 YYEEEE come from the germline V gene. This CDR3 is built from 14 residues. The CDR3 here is CASSLGTANTEAFF. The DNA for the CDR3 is TGTGCCAGCAGCTTGGGGACAGCGAACACTGAAGCTTTCTTT.

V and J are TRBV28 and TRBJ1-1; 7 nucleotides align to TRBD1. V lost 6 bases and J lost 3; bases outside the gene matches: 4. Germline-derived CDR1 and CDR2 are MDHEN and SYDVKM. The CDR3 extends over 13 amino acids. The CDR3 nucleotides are TGTGCCAGCAGACGACAGGGAGACACTGAAGCTTTCTTT. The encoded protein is CASRRQGDTEAFF.

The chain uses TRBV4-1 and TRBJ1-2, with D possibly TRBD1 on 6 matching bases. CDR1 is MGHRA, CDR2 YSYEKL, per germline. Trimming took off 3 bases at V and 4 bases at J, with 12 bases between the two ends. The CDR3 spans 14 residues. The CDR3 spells CASSHSAGAYGYTF. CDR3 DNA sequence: TGCGCCAGCAGCCACTCGGCAGGGGCCTATGGCTACACCTTC.

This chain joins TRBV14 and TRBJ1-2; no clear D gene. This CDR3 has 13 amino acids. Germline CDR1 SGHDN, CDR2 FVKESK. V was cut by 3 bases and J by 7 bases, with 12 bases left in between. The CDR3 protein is CASSHEPRGGYTF. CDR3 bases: TGTGCCAGCAGCCATGAACCTCGCGGTGGCTACACCTTC.

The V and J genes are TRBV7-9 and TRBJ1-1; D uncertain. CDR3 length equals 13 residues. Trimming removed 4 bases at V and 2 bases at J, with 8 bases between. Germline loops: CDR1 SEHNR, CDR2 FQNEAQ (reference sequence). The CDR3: CASSSTINTEAFF. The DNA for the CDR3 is TGTGCCAGCAGCTCGACAATTAACACTGAAGCTTTCTTT.

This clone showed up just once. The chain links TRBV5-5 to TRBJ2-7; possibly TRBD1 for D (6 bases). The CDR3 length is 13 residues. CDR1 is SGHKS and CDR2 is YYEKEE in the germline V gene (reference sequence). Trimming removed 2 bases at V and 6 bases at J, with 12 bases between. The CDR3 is CASSFLGQREQYF. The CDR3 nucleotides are TGTGCCAGCAGCTTTCTTGGACAGCGCGAGCAGTACTTC. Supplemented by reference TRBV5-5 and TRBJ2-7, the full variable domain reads DAGVTQSPTHLIKTRGQQVTLRCSPISGHKSVSWYQQVLGQGPQFIFQYYEKEERGRGNFPDRFSARQFPNYSSELNVNALLLGDSALYLCASSFLGQREQYFGPGTRLTVT.

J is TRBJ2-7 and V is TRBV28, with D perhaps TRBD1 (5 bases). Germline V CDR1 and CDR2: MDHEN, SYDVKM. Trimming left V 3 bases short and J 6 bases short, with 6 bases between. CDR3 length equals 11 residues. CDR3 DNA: TGTGCCAGCAGTTTGGGGCTCGAGCAGTACTTC. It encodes CASSLGLEQYF.

CDR3 region: CASKTVSTDTQYF. CDR3 bases: TGTGCCAGCAAAACAGTTAGCACAGATACGCAGTATTTT. The chain carries TRBV2 and TRBJ2-3, with D hard to call. The CDR3 spans 13 residues. Trimming cost V 7 bases and J 0 bases, with 8 bases left between them. Looked up from germline, CDR1 is SNHLY and CDR2 is FYNNEI.

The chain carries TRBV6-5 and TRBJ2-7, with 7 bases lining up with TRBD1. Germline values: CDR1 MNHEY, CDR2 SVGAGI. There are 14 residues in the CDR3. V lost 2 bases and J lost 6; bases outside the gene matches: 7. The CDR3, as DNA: TGTGCCAGCAGTTACAGGGGGCGGACCTCCGAGCAGTACTTC. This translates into CASSYRGRTSEQYF.

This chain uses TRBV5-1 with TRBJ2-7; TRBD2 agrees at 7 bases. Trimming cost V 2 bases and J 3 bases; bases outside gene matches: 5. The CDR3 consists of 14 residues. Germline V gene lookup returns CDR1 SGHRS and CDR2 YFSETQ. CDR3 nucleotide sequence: TGCGCCAGCAGCTTAGGGGCGGGGGACTACGAGCAGTACTTC. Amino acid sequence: CASSLGAGDYEQYF.

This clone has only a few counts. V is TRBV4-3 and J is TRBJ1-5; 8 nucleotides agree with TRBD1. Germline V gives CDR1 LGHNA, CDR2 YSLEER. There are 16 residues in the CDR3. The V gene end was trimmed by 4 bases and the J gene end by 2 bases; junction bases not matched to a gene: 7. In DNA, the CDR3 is TGCGCCAGCAGCCCGGACCCGGGACAGGGCAATCAGCCCCAGCATTTT. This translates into CASSPDPGQGNQPQHF.

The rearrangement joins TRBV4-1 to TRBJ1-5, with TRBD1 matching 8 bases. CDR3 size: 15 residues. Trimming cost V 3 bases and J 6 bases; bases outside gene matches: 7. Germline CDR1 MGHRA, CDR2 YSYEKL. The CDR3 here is CASSHRQGMSQPQHF. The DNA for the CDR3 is TGCGCCAGCAGCCACAGACAGGGGATGAGTCAGCCCCAGCATTTT.

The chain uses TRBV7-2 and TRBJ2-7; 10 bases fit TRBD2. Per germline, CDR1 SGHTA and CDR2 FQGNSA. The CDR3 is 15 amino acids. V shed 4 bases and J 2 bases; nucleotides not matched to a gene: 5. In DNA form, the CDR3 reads TGTGCCAGCAGCTCCCTAGCGGGGGCCGCCTACGAGCAGTACTTC. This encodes CASSSLAGAAYEQYF.

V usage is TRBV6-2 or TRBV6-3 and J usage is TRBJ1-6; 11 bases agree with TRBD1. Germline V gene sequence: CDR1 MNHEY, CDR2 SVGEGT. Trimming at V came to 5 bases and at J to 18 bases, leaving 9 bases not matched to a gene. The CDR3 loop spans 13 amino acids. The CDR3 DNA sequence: TGTGCCAGCAGTCAGCGGACAGGGGGCGAGGGCCACTTT. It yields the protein CASSQRTGGEGHF.

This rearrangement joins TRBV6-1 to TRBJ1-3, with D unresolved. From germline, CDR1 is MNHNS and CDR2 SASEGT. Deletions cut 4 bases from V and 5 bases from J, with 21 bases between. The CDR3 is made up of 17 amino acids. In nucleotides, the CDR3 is TGTGCCAGCAGTGTTGGTGCCTTATCGGGAACGAGAAACACCATATATTTT. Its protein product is CASSVGALSGTRNTIYF.

The CDR3 nucleotides read TGTGCCAGTAGTATCACCGGGGGGAACTACGAGCAGTACTTC. It translates to CASSITGGNYEQYF. The V call is TRBV19, the J call TRBJ2-7, with 7 bases matching TRBD2. After removal of 3 bases from V and 3 bases from J, the junction contained 5 bases not matched to a gene. The CDR3 length is 14 residues. CDR1 LNHDA and CDR2 SQIVND come from the germline V gene (reference sequence).